This T cell receptor beta chain was observed in a study of blood T cell repertoires in COVID-19. The Seattle patients joined while their infection was active and were tracked longitudinally afterward. V lost 4 bases and J lost 4, with 14 bases in between. The CDR3 extends over 14 amino acids. Germline CDR1 SGHNT, CDR2 YYREEE (reference sequence). Some clones are missing from TCRdb's copy, which holds only in-frame ones; the method was immunoSEQ multiplex PCR. This sample has under 250,000 clones; approximately 90% occur once, and the top ten carry under 14%. This TCR was recovered from a man aged 45 to 65 with COVID-19, enrolled during active disease. Sample: peripheral blood. The chain uses TRBV5-4 and TRBJ2-5, with D possibly being TRBD1 (7 bases). The CDR3 reads CASSPRQGGETQYF. The CDR3, as DNA: TGTGCCAGCAGCCCAAGACAGGGAGGAGAGACCCAGTACTTC.